This TCR beta chain is drawn from a study of beta chain features in type 1 diabetes. Overall study: Healthy donors and patients had similar age, gender and cell yields. General study points: Patients with type 1 diabetes showed fewer VDJ junction insertions and more deletions.

The V gene lost 0 bases and the J gene lost 0 bases, with 11 bases spanning the gap. CDR1 and CDR2 from the germline V gene are LGHNA and YSLEER. The CDR3 spans 16 residues. The sequenced template was cDNA made from the entire isolated RNA. Here immunoSEQ multiplex PCR was the method, and the copy in TCRdb shows in-frame clones only, minus some. This sample carries some 180,000 clones, about 13% of them seen once, and the ten largest clones take approximately 0.62%. This clone was counted between two and nine times. Its antigen is not identified. The specimen was central memory CD4+ T cells from blood. The chain is built from TRBV4-3 and TRBJ1-1, with a possible D match to TRBD1 (6 bases). This receptor was taken from a woman younger than 30 in good health. CDR3 coding DNA: TGCGCCAGCAGCCAAGATCCGAGGACAGTGAACACTGAAGCTTTCTTT. As protein: CASSQDPRTVNTEAFF.